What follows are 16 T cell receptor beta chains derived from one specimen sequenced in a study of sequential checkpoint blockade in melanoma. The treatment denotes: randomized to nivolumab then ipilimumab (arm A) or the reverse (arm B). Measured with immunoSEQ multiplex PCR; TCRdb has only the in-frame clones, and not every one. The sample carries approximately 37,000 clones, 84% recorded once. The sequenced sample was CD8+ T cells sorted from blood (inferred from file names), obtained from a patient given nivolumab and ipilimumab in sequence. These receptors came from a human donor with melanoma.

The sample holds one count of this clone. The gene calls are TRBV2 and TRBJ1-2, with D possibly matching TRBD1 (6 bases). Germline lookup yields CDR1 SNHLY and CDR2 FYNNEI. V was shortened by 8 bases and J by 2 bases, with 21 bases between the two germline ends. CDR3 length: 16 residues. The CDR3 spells CASDVTGKVGNYGYTF. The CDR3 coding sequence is TGTGCCAGCGACGTCACAGGGAAAGTCGGGAACTATGGCTACACCTTC.

CDR3: CSVGPGQGIGEQYF. The CDR3 bases are TGCAGCGTTGGTCCGGGACAGGGGATTGGGGAGCAGTACTTC. The genes are TRBV29-1 and TRBJ2-5, with TRBD1 identical over 10 bases. CDR3 length: 14 amino acids. The junction had 13 bases not matched to a gene; V was cut back by 4 bases and J by 11 bases. Germline V gives CDR1 SQVTM, CDR2 ANQGSEA.

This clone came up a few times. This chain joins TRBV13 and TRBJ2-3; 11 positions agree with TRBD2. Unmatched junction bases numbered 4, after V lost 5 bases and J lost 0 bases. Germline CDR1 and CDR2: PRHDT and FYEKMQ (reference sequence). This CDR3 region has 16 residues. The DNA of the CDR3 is TGTGCCAGCAGCATTAGGACTAGCGGGAGCACAGATACGCAGTATTTT. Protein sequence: CASSIRTSGSTDTQYF.

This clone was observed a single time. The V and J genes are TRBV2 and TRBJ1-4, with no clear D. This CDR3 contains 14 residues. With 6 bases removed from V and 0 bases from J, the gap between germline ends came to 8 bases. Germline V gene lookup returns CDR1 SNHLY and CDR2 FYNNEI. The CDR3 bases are TGTGCCAGCAGACCAGATGCAACTAATGAAAAACTGTTTTTT. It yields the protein CASRPDATNEKLFF.

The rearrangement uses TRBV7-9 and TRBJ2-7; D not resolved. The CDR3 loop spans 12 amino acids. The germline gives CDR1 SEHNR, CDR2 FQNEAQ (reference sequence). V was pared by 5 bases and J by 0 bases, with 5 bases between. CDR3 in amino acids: CASSPSSYEQYF. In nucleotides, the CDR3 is TGTGCCAGCAGCCCCAGCTCCTACGAGCAGTACTTC.

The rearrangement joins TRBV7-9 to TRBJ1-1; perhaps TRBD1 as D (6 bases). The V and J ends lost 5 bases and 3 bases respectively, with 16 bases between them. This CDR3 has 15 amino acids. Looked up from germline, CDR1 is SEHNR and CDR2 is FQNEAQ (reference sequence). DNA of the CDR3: TGTGCCAGCAGCGGCAGACAGGCCCCTGACACTGAAGCTTTCTTT. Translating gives CASSGRQAPDTEAFF.

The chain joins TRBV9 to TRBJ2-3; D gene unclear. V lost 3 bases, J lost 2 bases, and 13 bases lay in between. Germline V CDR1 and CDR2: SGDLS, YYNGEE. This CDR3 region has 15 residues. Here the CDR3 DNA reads TGTGCCAGCAGCGCTCACGGTACAGACACAGATACGCAGTATTTT. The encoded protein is CASSAHGTDTDTQYF.

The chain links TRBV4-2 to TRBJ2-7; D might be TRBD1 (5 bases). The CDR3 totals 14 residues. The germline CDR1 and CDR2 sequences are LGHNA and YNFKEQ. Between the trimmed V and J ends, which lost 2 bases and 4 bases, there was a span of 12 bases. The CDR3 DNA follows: TGTGCCAGCAGCCAACTAACAGGACGTTACGAGCAGTACTTC. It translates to CASSQLTGRYEQYF.

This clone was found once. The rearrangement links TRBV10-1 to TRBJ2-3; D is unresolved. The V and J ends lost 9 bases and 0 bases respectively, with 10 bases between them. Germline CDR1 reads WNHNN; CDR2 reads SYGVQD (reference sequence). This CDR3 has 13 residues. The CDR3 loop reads CASQAFSTDTQYF. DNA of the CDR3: TGCGCCAGTCAGGCATTTAGCACAGATACGCAGTATTTT.

DNA for the CDR3: TGTGCCAGCAGTTTGACAGGGAAGAACACTGAAGCTTTCTTT. This codes for CASSLTGKNTEAFF. The rearrangement uses TRBV27 and TRBJ1-1; 7 nucleotides line up with TRBD1. The CDR3 totals 14 residues. Germline CDR1 MNHEY, CDR2 SMNVEV (reference sequence). Trimming cost V 3 bases and J 1 base; bases outside gene matches: 2.

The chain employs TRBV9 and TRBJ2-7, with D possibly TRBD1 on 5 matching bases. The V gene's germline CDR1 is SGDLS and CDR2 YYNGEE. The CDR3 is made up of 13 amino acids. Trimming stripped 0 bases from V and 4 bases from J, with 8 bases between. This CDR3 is CASSVAPGYEQYF. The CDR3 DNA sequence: TGTGCCAGCAGCGTAGCTCCAGGGTACGAGCAGTACTTC.

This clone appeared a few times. Here the CDR3 DNA reads TGTGCCAGTAGTATAGATCCGGGCTCCTACAATGAGCAGTTCTTC. This encodes CASSIDPGSYNEQFF. The chain combines TRBV19 with TRBJ2-1; D remains unclear. This CDR3 has 15 residues. The V gene lost 0 bases and the J gene lost 0 bases, with 6 bases spanning the gap. CDR1 is LNHDA and CDR2 is SQIVND in the germline V gene (reference sequence).

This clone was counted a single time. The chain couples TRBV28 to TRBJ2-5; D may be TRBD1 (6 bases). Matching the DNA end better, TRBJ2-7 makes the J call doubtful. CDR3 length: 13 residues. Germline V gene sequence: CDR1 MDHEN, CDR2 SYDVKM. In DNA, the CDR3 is TGTGCCAGCAGTTTGTGGGGGCCGAGCGAGCAGTACTTC. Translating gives CASSLWGPSEQYF.

The CDR3 here is CASSLANTGSYEQYF. CDR3 DNA sequence: TGTGCCAGCAGTTTAGCCAATACAGGATCCTACGAGCAGTACTTC. The chain uses TRBV27 and TRBJ2-7; D perhaps matches TRBD1 (5 bases). The length of the CDR3 is 15 residues. Germline V gene sequence: CDR1 MNHEY, CDR2 SMNVEV (reference sequence). V lost 2 bases and J lost 1, with 12 bases in between.

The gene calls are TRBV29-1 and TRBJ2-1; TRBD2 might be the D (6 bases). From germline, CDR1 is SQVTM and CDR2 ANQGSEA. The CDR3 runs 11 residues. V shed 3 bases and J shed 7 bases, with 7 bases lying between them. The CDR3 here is CSVERENEQFF. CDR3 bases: TGCAGCGTTGAGCGGGAAAATGAGCAGTTCTTC.

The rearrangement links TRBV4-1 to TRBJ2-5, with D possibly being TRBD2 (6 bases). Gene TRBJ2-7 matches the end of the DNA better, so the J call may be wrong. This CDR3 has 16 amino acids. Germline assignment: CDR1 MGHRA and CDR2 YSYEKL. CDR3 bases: TGCGCCAGCAGCCAAGATGGGGCGGGATCGTCCTACGAGCAGTACTTC. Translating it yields CASSQDGAGSSYEQYF.